This TCR beta chain was documented in a study of T cell responses to AZD1222 COVID-19 vaccine. Study-wide points: Of spike-specific TCRs, nearly half reportedly target regions left unmutated in variants. Females made up more of the donors, who were largely white British, and clonal diversity may have come out too low. Just six people given AZD1222 tested seropositive at baseline.

Sequenced by immunoSEQ multiplex PCR; TCRdb stores in-frame clones only, minus some. Of around 100,000 clones in the sample, around 87% are singletons; the top ten hold about a tenth. On this clone itself: Its specificity is unknown.

Pooled together were second doses at about 4 or about 12 weeks. This sample comprised peripheral blood, obtained 28 days after the second AZD1222 dose. The TCR sequence derives from an adult who received the AZD1222 COVID-19 vaccine.

CDR3 region: CASTPRGIRGYTF. CDR3 DNA: TGTGCCAGCACCCCACGGGGGATACGTGGCTACACCTTC. This sequence joins TRBV6-2 or TRBV6-3 and TRBJ1-2; the D gene is possibly TRBD1 (5 bases). Per the germline V gene, CDR1 is MNHEY and CDR2 is SVGEGT. CDR3 length: 13 residues. V was clipped by 7 bases and J by 7 bases, with 16 bases between them.